This is a list of T cell receptor beta chains from one sample in a study of blood T cell repertoires in COVID-19. The method was immunoSEQ multiplex PCR; TCRdb's version includes in-frame clones alone and lacks a portion of them. The sample yields under 100,000 clones, approximately 86% seen once. The sequencing input was peripheral blood. The source of these receptors is a man aged 40-50 years with acute or convalescent COVID-19. The CDR3 runs from the conserved cysteine through the conserved F or W. D genes are given only for firm matches. A row's size may be missing; if present it is once, few, many or a size class.

j_call cdr3_length clone_size d_call v_call cdr3_aa cdr3_nt
TRBJ1-2 15 . . TRBV19 CASSISGGSNYGYTF TGTGCCAGTAGTATCTCCGGGGGGTCTAACTATGGCTACACCTTC
TRBJ2-7 16 . TRBD2 TRBV4-1 CASSQRRLAGVYEQYF TGCGCCAGCAGCCAGCGTCGGCTAGCGGGAGTCTACGAGCAGTACTTC
TRBJ1-1 14 . . TRBV19 CASRSTGYGAEAFF TGTGCCAGTAGATCCACAGGGTATGGGGCTGAAGCTTTCTTT
TRBJ1-2 13 once . TRBV6-1 CASSEGSGYGYTF TGTGCCAGCAGTGAAGGCTCGGGGTATGGCTACACCTTC
TRBJ1-2 13 . . TRBV11-1 CASSLGSGYGYTF TGTGCCAGCAGCTTAGGAAGCGGCTATGGCTACACCTTC
TRBJ2-2 18 . TRBD1 TRBV7-8 CASSRVLLRTGGTGELFF TGTGCCAGCAGCAGGGTACTACTGAGGACAGGGGGCACCGGGGAGCTGTTTTTT
TRBJ2-2 14 . . TRBV4-3 CASRGDTNTGELFF TGCGCCAGCAGAGGGGACACGAACACCGGGGAGCTGTTTTTT
TRBJ2-2 14 . TRBD1 TRBV6-5 CASSRGQETGELFF TGTGCCAGCAGCAGAGGACAGGAAACCGGGGAGCTGTTTTTT
TRBJ2-5 14 . . TRBV9 CASSAGAAEETQYF TGTGCCAGCAGCGCAGGTGCTGCCGAAGAGACCCAGTACTTC
TRBJ1-1 13 once . TRBV9 CASSPRATVEAFF TGTGCCAGCAGCCCCCGGGCGACAGTTGAAGCTTTCTTT
TRBJ2-1 14 once TRBD2 TRBV6-5 CASSPLAANNEQFF TGTGCCAGCAGTCCCCTAGCGGCGAACAATGAGCAGTTCTTC
TRBJ2-7 15 . . TRBV14 CASSPRAGAFSEQYF TGTGCCAGCAGCCCTCGCGCGGGGGCCTTCTCTGAGCAGTACTTC
TRBJ1-1 13 . TRBD1 TRBV27 CASSSGTGYRAFF TGTGCCAGCAGTTCCGGGACAGGGTATAGAGCTTTCTTT
TRBJ1-3 14 . . TRBV9 CASSVGGLANTIYF TGTGCCAGCAGCGTAGGAGGGCTCGCAAACACCATATATTTT
TRBJ1-4 15 . TRBD1 TRBV10-3 CAISESRTGGEKLFF TGTGCCATCAGTGAGTCGCGGACAGGAGGCGAAAAACTGTTTTTT
TRBJ2-1 15 . TRBD2 TRBV2 CASSASGGGNNEQFF TGTGCCAGCAGTGCGTCGGGCGGGGGAAACAATGAGCAGTTCTTC
TRBJ1-5 15 . . TRBV19 CASSTSSDTNQPQHF TGTGCCAGTAGTACTTCCAGTGACACCAATCAGCCCCAGCATTTT
TRBJ2-1 15 . TRBD1 TRBV6-5 CASMNRDRGMYEQFF TGTGCCAGCATGAACCGGGACAGGGGTATGTATGAGCAGTTCTTC
TRBJ2-3 15 . . TRBV4-3 CASSQERGSTDTQYF TGCGCCAGCAGCCAAGAAAGGGGTAGCACAGATACGCAGTATTTT
TRBJ1-3 15 . TRBD1 TRBV5-6 CASSLDRGPGNTIYF TGTGCCAGCAGCTTGGACAGGGGCCCTGGAAACACCATATATTTT
TRBJ2-1 16 . . TRBV3-1/TRBV3-2 CASSQEMGGLYNEQFF TGTGCCAGCAGCCAAGAAATGGGAGGCCTGTACAATGAGCAGTTCTTC
TRBJ2-7 13 few . TRBV7-9 CASSLDSPGLQYF TGTGCCAGCAGCTTAGACTCCCCAGGACTTCAGTACTTC
TRBJ1-2 13 . . TRBV12-3/TRBV12-4 CASRMGGADGYTF TGTGCCAGCAGAATGGGGGGGGCGGATGGCTACACCTTC
TRBJ2-1 16 . TRBD2 TRBV5-1 CASSQKSGLAVDEQFF TGCGCCAGCAGCCAAAAGTCGGGACTAGCTGTTGATGAGCAGTTCTTC
TRBJ1-2 16 few TRBD1 TRBV7-2 CASSLSPGQGYYGYTF TGTGCCAGCAGCTTATCTCCGGGACAGGGGTACTATGGCTACACCTTC
TRBJ2-3 13 . . TRBV29-1 CSGEGRRTDTQYF TGCAGCGGTGAAGGGAGGCGCACAGATACGCAGTATTTT
TRBJ2-1 14 . . TRBV27 CASSHRDSLNEQFF TGTGCCAGCAGTCACCGGGACTCTCTCAATGAGCAGTTCTTC